The entry below describes one T cell receptor (beta chain). This specimen comes from a study of blood T cell repertoires in COVID-19. Background on the study: T cells, B-cell-depleted T cells, or PBMCs supplied cDNA or gDNA.

Using immunoSEQ multiplex PCR, the repertoire was profiled, and TCRdb retains in-frame clones only, with some absent. Here the sample spans approximately 140,000 clones, less than 90% being singletons. Sequenced material: peripheral blood. The sequence was obtained from a man younger than 45 with COVID-19, enrolled during active disease.

CDR3 loop: CASMLQETQYF. Written as DNA, the CDR3 is TGTGCCAGCATGTTACAAGAGACCCAGTACTTC. This chain connects TRBV25-1 to TRBJ2-5; no firm D call. V shed 7 bases and J shed 2 bases, with 5 bases lying between them. The length of the CDR3 is 11 residues. CDR1 MGHDK and CDR2 SYGVNS come from the germline V gene.